These 18 T cell receptor beta chains came from one sample sequenced in a study of tumor-infiltrating lymphocytes in primary liver carcinoma. From unsorted bulk tissue weighing roughly 17-32 mg, DNA and RNA were co-extracted. With around 490 ng total RNA as template and a constant-region primer, TCR beta cDNA was made. A slightly modified ARM-PCR protocol with three nested multiplex PCR rounds produced these TCR beta libraries. For approximately 9 cycles apiece, the opening two PCR rounds ran with TRBV1-TRBV30 forward primers and a C-beta reverse primer. Via MiXCR, TCRdb re-called the multiplex PCR reads, giving one row per CDR3 protein. The sample lists about 130,000 distinct CDR3 sequences, 55% to 75% occurring once. Sequenced input: liver tumor tissue from sampling region 3. Subset meaning: tumor region T3, left-lateral pole. The origin of the receptors is a woman aged 55-70 years with primary liver carcinoma and hepatitis B virus infection.

The chain uses TRBV28 and TRBJ2-7, with 11 bases fitting TRBD2. The CDR3 totals 16 residues. Trimming at V came to 8 bases and at J to 5 bases, leaving 14 bases not matched to a gene. The germline V gene has CDR1 MDHEN and CDR2 SYDVKM. In DNA form, the CDR3 reads TGTGCCAGCGGCCCGATAGCGGGAGGGCCGTTCCACGAGCAGTACTTC. This translates into CASGPIAGGPFHEQYF.

The CDR3 protein is CASSGPGEINSPLHF. As DNA, the CDR3 is TGTGCCAGCAGCGGCCCGGGAGAGATCAATTCACCCCTCCACTTT. The chain combines TRBV28 with TRBJ1-6; the D is unclear. V lost 6 bases, J lost 7 bases, and 16 bases lay in between. The CDR3 consists of 15 residues. Germline-derived CDR1 and CDR2 are MDHEN and SYDVKM.

Comments on this clonotype: The germline gene is not matched at one end of the junction; a read error may be the cause. This sequence joins TRBV7-9 and TRBJ2-2; TRBD2 matches 8 bases. This CDR3 has 15 amino acids. Germline values: CDR1 SEHNR, CDR2 FQNEAQ (reference sequence). The CDR3 protein is CVSSSIAGSTGELFF. The CDR3 coding sequence is TGTGTCAGCAGCTCAATAGCGGGATCAACCGGGGAGCTGTTTTTT.

Ten or more counts support this clonotype. Here the CDR3 reads CASSSSGTQTYEQYF. CDR3 coding DNA: TGTGCCAGCAGTTCTTCCGGGACCCAGACCTACGAGCAGTACTTC. The rearrangement joins TRBV6-5 to TRBJ2-7; D tentatively reads TRBD1 or TRBD2 (5 bases each). Germline CDR1 and CDR2: MNHEY and SVGAGI. CDR3 size: 15 residues. Trimming took off 4 bases at V and 2 bases at J, with 15 bases between the two ends.

Turning to this clonotype: A junction boundary mismatches the germline segment, possibly from a read error. The rearrangement links TRBV11-2 to TRBJ1-1, with 9 bases matching TRBD1. Germline V gene lookup returns CDR1 SGHAT and CDR2 FQNNGV. The CDR3 length is 14 residues. CDR3 residues: CASSPLGQGREALF. The CDR3 DNA sequence: TGTGCCAGCAGCCCGCTTGGACAGGGGAGAGAAGCTCTCTTT.

Concerning this clonotype itself: A read error is possible here, since a much larger clone lies one base away. This chain connects TRBV13 to TRBJ2-1; TRBD2 matches 12 bases. Germline CDR1 PRHDT, CDR2 FYEKMQ (reference sequence). Unmatched junction bases numbered 7, after V lost 5 bases and J lost 5 bases. The CDR3 is 16 amino acids. Written as DNA, the CDR3 is TGTGCCAGCAGCAGCCAGGGACTAGCGGGCAACAATGAGCAGTTCTTC. Residues: CASSSQGLAGNNEQFF.

This clonotype qualifies as medium-sized. The J gene is TRBJ2-1, the V gene TRBV6-5; TRBD2 aligns across 9 bases. The CDR3 is made up of 14 amino acids. With 2 bases clipped from V and 7 bases from J, the junction kept 3 bases outside the gene matches. Per germline, CDR1 MNHEY and CDR2 SVGAGI. CDR3 sequence (DNA): TGTGCCAGCAGTTACGGGCGGGAGGGGAATGAGCAGTTCTTC. Its protein product is CASSYGREGNEQFF.

In the case of this clonotype: This may be a read error: a much more frequent sequence differs by one nucleotide. This rearrangement joins TRBV7-8 to TRBJ2-7; 10 bases line up with TRBD2. The CDR3 extends over 15 amino acids. Germline V gives CDR1 SGHVS, CDR2 FQNEAQ. DNA of the CDR3: TGTGCCAGCAACTTAGCGCTAGCGGGAGTTGTCGAGCAGTACTTC. Its translation: CASNLALAGVVEQYF.

Concerning this clonotype itself: The junction does not match germline at one end; this may be a read error. The rearrangement uses TRBV6-1 and TRBJ2-7; a weak D match, TRBD1 (6 bases). CDR3 length equals 16 residues. CDR1 is MNHNS, CDR2 SASEGT, per germline. CDR3 coding DNA: TGTGTCAGCGTTGGACAGCTGTACGGGGAATCCTACGAGCAGTACTTC. It encodes CVSVGQLYGESYEQYF.

The chain links TRBV28 to TRBJ1-2; D perhaps matches TRBD1 (5 bases). Germline CDR1 is MDHEN and CDR2 is SYDVKM. The CDR3 extends over 17 amino acids. The ends were cut back, 1 base at V and 0 bases at J, with 15 bases in the middle. This CDR3 is CASSLYGGGRPNYGYTF. DNA for the CDR3: TGTGCCAGCAGTTTATACGGCGGGGGGAGGCCTAACTATGGCTACACCTTC.

This clonotype was observed a handful of times. The rearrangement uses TRBV28 and TRBJ2-3; D possibly matches TRBD1 or TRBD2 (6 bases each). V was clipped by 5 bases and J by 1 base, with 13 bases between them. The germline CDR1 and CDR2 sequences are MDHEN and SYDVKM. The CDR3 spans 15 residues. The DNA of the CDR3 is TGTGCCAGCAGTGCCTCCGGGGGCGGCACAGATACGCAGTATTTT. Translating gives CASSASGGGTDTQYF.

Concerning this clonotype itself: A junction boundary mismatches the germline segment, possibly from a read error. The chain uses TRBV11-2 and TRBJ2-1, with D tentatively TRBD2 (5 bases). This CDR3 region has 14 residues. The germline gives CDR1 SGHAT, CDR2 FQNNGV. The CDR3 spells CTSSSDSRYREHFF. The DNA of the CDR3 is TGTACCAGCAGTTCGGACTCGAGGTATAGGGAGCACTTCTTC.

This clonotype came up a few times. V is TRBV19 and J is TRBJ1-6; maybe TRBD1 (5 bases). CDR3 size: 13 residues. From germline, CDR1 is LNHDA and CDR2 SQIVND (reference sequence). V lost 10 bases, J lost 8 bases, and 15 bases lay in between. The CDR3 DNA reads as TGTGCCACTTCTCAGGGAAATTATTCACCCCTCCACTTT. It encodes CATSQGNYSPLHF.

As concerns this clonotype: The missing conserved phenylalanine or tryptophan at the end of this CDR3 makes a read error likely. The chain recombines TRBV29-1 with TRBJ2-3, with 8 bases lining up with TRBD1. V lost 8 bases to trimming and J lost 6 bases; unmatched junction nucleotides: 13. In germline, CDR1 is SQVTM, CDR2 ANQGSEA. The CDR3 is 14 amino acids. This CDR3 reads CSLGDRTLTDTQYY. CDR3 nucleotides: TGCAGCCTTGGGGACAGGACCCTCACGGATACGCAGTATTAT.

This rearrangement joins TRBV11-3 to TRBJ1-1; D gene ambiguous. Between the trimmed V and J ends, which lost 9 bases and 5 bases, there was a span of 16 bases. Germline loops: CDR1 SGHNT, CDR2 YENEEA. The CDR3 has 13 residues. The CDR3 coding sequence is TGTGCCAGTAGCCAACCCAGTGGTACTGAAGCTTTCTTT. Translating gives CASSQPSGTEAFF.

The chain links TRBV18 to TRBJ2-2; 7 bases map to TRBD2. Looked up from germline, CDR1 is KGHSH and CDR2 is LQKENI. Trimming cost V 3 bases and J 6 bases; bases outside gene matches: 19. The CDR3 extends over 19 amino acids. CDR3 in amino acids: CASSPRTYGGSLSAGELFF. CDR3 DNA: TGTGCCAGCTCACCGAGGACGTATGGCGGGAGTCTCTCCGCCGGGGAGCTGTTTTTT. Full variable domain (outside the CDR3, taken from reference TRBV18 and TRBJ2-2): NAGVMQNPRHLVRRRGQEARLRCSPMKGHSHVYWYRQLPEEGLKFMVYLQKENIIDESGMPKERFSAEFPKEGPSILRIQQVVRGDSAAYFCASSPRTYGGSLSAGELFFGEGSRLTVL.

As to this clonotype: With a much larger clone just one base away, this may be a read error. The CDR3, as DNA: TGTGCCAGCAGCTTCCAGGCAGGGGCTAATGAGCACTTCTTC. Translating it yields CASSFQAGANEHFF. This chain uses TRBV5-6 with TRBJ2-1; D might be TRBD1 (6 bases). Germline values: CDR1 SGHDT, CDR2 YYEEEE. The CDR3 consists of 14 residues.

About this clonotype: A read error may be the cause here, since a much bigger clone is one base away. The chain carries TRBV6-1 and TRBJ2-1, with D possibly being TRBD2 (5 bases). Trimming left V 5 bases short and J 1 base short, with 12 bases between. Germline V gene sequence: CDR1 MNHNS, CDR2 SASEGT. The CDR3 length is 15 residues. The CDR3 protein is CASSYERGSYNEQFF. CDR3 nucleotide sequence: TGTGCCAGCAGTTACGAACGGGGATCCTACAATGAGCAGTTCTTC.